This T cell receptor beta chain was observed in a study of beta chain features in type 1 diabetes. Comments on this clone: Its target is unknown.

General study points: The study found that naive, central memory and Treg TCRB repertoires appeared more similar in patients than in healthy donors. Moderately but significantly shorter TCRB CDR3s were found in Type 1 diabetes patients in all four CD4+ subsets.

The CDR3 covers 17 residues. V dropped 2 bases and J dropped 1; count of bases not matched to a gene: 7. Per the germline V gene, CDR1 is SGHTA and CDR2 is FQGNSA. Via the markers CD45RO/CCR7/CD25/CD127/CD95/CD27, stem cell-like memory, regulatory, central memory and naive CD4+ cells were sorted. Investigators reverse transcribed all isolated RNA, so they sequenced expressed TCRB transcripts. The data were produced by immunoSEQ multiplex PCR, yet TCRdb's version contains in-frame clones alone and is incomplete. The sample holds hundreds of thousands of clones; roughly a sixth are singletons and the top ten take approximately 0.087%.

The V call is TRBV7-2, the J call TRBJ2-1, with 8 bases that match TRBD2. Specimen: naive CD4+ T cells from blood. The source is a man aged 18 to 30 in good health. The CDR3 coding sequence is TGTGCCAGCAGCTTAAACGGCGGGGGGTGGTCCTACAATGAGCAGTTCTTC. This gives the protein CASSLNGGGWSYNEQFF.